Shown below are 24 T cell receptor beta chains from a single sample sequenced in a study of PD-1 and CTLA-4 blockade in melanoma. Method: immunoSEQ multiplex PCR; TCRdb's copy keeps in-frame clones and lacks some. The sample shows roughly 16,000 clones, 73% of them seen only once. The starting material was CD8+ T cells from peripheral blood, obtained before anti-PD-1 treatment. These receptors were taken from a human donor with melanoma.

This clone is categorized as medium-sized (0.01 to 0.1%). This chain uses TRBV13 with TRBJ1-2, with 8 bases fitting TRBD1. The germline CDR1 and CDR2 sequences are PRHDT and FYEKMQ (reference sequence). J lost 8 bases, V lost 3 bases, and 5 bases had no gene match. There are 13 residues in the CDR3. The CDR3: CASSFQGAGGYTF. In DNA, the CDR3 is TGTGCCAGCAGCTTTCAGGGGGCGGGAGGCTACACCTTC.

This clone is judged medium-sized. The CDR3 sequence is CASSQDWSVAGKEETQYF. The CDR3 DNA is TGCGCCAGCAGCCAAGATTGGAGCGTAGCGGGAAAAGAAGAGACCCAGTACTTC. This sequence joins TRBV4-1 and TRBJ2-5, with TRBD2 matching 8 bases. This CDR3 region has 18 residues. Trimming removed 0 bases from V and 3 bases from J; junction bases left unmatched: 12. Germline V lookup: CDR1 MGHRA, CDR2 YSYEKL.

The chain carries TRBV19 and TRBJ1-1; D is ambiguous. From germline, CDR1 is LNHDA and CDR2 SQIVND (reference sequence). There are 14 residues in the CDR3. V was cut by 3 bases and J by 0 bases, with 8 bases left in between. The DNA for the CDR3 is TGTGCCAGTAGTATTGGGGTCGTGAACACTGAAGCTTTCTTT. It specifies CASSIGVVNTEAFF.

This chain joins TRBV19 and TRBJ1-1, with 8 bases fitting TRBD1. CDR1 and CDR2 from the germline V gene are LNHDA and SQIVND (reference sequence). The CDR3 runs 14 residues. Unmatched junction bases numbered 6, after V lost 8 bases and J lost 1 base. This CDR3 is CASYLTGANTEAFF. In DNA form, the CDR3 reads TGTGCCAGTTACTTGACAGGGGCGAACACTGAAGCTTTCTTT.

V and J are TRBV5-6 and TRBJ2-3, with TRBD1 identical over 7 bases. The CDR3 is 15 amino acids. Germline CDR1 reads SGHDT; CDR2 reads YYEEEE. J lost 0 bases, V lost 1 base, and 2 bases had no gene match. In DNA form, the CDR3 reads TGTGCCAGCAGCTTGAAGGGGGCAAGCACAGATACGCAGTATTTT. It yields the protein CASSLKGASTDTQYF.

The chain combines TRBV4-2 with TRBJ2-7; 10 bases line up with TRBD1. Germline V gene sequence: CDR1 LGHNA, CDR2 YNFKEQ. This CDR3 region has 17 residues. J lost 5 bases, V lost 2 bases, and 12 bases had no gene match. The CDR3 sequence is CASSQRPGTGVGNEQYF. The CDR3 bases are TGTGCCAGCAGCCAACGTCCCGGGACAGGGGTTGGGAACGAGCAGTACTTC.

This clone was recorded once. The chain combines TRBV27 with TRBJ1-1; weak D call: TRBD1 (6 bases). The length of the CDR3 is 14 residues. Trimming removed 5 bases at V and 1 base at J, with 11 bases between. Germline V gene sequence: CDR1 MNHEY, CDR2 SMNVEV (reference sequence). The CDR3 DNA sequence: TGTGCCAGCAGTACAGGGATGGCGAACACTGAAGCTTTCTTT. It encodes CASSTGMANTEAFF.

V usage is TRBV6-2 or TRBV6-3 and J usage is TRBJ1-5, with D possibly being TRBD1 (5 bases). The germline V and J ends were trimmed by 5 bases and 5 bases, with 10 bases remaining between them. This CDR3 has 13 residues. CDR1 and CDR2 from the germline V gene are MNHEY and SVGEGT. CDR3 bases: TGTGCCAGCAGTCTTTGGGGGGATCAGCCCCAGCATTTT. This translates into CASSLWGDQPQHF.

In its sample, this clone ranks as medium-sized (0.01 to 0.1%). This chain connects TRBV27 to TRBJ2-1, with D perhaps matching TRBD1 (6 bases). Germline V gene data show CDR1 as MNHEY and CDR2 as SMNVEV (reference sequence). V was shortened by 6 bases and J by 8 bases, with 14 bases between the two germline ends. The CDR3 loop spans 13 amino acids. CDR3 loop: CASSLTGWDEQFF. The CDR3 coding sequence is TGTGCCAGCAGCCTGACAGGTTGGGATGAGCAGTTCTTC.

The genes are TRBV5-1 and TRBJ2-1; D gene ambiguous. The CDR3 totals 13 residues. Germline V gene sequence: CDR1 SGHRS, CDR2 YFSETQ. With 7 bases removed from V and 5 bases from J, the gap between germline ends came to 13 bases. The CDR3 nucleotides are TGCGCCAGCCGAAAGACGGTCGACAATGAGCAGTTCTTC. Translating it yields CASRKTVDNEQFF.

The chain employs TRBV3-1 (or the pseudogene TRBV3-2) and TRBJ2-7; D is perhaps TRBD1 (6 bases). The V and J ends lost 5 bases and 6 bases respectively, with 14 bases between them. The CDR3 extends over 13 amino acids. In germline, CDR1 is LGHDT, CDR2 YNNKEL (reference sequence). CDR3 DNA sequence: TGTGCCAGCAGCTGGGGCACAGGGTCCGAGCAGTACTTC. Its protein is CASSWGTGSEQYF.

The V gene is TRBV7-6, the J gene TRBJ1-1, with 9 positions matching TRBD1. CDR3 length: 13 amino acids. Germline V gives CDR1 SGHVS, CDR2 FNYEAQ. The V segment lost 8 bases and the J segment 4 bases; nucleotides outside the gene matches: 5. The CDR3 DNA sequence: TGTGCCAGCTCGGGGACAGGGAGCACTGAAGCTTTCTTT. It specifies CASSGTGSTEAFF.

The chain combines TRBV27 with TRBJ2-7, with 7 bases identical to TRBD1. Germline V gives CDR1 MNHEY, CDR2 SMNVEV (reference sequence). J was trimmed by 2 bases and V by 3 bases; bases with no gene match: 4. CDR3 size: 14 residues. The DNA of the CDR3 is TGTGCCAGCAGTTTCAGTCAGGGGGCCTACGAGCAGTACTTC. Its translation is CASSFSQGAYEQYF.

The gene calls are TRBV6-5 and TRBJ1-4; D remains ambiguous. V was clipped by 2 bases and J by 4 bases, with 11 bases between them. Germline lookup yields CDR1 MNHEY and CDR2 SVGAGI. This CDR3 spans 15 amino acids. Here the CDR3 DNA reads TGTGCCAGCAGTTACGTTGGAAGGAGTAATGAAAAACTGTTTTTT. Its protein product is CASSYVGRSNEKLFF.

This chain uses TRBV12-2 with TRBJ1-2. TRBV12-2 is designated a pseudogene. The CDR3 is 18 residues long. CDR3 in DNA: TGTGCAAGTCGCTTAGAAGAGGGCGTCGGGGGTATTACGTATGGCTACACCTTC. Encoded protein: CASRLEEGVGGITYGYTF.

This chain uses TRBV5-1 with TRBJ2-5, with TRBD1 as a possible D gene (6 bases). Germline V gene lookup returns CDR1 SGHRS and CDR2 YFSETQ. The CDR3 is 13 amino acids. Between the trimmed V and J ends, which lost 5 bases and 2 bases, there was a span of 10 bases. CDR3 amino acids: CASRLGGQETQYF. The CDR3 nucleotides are TGCGCCAGCAGGCTAGGGGGACAAGAGACCCAGTACTTC. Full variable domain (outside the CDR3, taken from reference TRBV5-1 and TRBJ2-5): KAGVTQTPRYLIKTRGQQVTLSCSPISGHRSVSWYQQTPGQGLQFLFEYFSETQRNKGNFPGRFSGRQFSNSRSEMNVSTLELGDSALYLCASRLGGQETQYFGPGTRLLVL.

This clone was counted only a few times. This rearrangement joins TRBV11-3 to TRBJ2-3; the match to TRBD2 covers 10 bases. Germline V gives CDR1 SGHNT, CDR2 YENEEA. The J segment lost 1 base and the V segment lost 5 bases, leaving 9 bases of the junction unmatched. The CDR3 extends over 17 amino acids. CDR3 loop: CASSGAGGRVGTDTQYF. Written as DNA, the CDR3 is TGTGCCAGCAGCGGAGCGGGAGGGAGAGTCGGCACAGATACGCAGTATTTT.

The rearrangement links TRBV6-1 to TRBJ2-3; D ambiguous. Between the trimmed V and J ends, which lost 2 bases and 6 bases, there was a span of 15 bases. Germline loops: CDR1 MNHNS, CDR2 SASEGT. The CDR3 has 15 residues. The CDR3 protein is CASSEPRVRVDTQYF. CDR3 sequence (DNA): TGTGCCAGCAGTGAACCACGTGTGCGCGTGGATACGCAGTATTTT.

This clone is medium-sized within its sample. The CDR3 bases are TGTGCCAGCAGCTCAGGGGGAAGTGAGCAGTTCTTC. It translates to CASSSGGSEQFF. The rearrangement links TRBV11-3 to TRBJ2-1, with 7 bases identical to TRBD1. Germline CDR1 is SGHNT and CDR2 is YENEEA. V gave up 4 bases and J gave up 9 bases; unmatched junction bases: 3. There are 12 residues in the CDR3.

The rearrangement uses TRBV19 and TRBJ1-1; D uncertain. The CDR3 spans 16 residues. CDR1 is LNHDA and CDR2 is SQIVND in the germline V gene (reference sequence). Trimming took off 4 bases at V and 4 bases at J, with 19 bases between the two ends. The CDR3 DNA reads TGTGCCAGTAGTAAGAAGGTGAGGGAGGTAGGCACTGAAGCTTTCTTT. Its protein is CASSKKVREVGTEAFF.

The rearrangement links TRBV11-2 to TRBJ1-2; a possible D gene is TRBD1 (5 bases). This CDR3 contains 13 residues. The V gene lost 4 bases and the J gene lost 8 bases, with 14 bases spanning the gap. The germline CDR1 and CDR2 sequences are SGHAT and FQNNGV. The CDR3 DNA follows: TGTGCCAGCAGCTGGGGACCGGCTAGGGGCTACACCTTC. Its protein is CASSWGPARGYTF.

In DNA, the CDR3 is TGTGCCTGGAGTGTGGATTTGGGGTCGGCTTTCTTT. This sequence encodes CAWSVDLGSAFF. V is TRBV30 and J is TRBJ1-1; D unclear. The CDR3 is 12 residues long. Germline assignment: CDR1 GTSNPN and CDR2 SVGIG (reference sequence). Trimming took off 0 bases at V and 11 bases at J, with 13 bases between the two ends.

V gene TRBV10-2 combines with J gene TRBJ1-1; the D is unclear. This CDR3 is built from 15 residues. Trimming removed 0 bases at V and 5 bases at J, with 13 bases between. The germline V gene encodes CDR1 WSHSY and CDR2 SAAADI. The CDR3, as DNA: TGCGCCAGCAGTGAGTCGACTTGGGTTACGACTGAAGCTTTCTTT. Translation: CASSESTWVTTEAFF.

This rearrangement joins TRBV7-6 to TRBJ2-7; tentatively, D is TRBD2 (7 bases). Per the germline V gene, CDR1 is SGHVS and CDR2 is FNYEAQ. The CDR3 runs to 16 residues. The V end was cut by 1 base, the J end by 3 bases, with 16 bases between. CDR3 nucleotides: TGTGCCAGCAGCTTAGAGTCGGGGGGCGGATACTACGAGCAGTACTTC. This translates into CASSLESGGGYYEQYF.